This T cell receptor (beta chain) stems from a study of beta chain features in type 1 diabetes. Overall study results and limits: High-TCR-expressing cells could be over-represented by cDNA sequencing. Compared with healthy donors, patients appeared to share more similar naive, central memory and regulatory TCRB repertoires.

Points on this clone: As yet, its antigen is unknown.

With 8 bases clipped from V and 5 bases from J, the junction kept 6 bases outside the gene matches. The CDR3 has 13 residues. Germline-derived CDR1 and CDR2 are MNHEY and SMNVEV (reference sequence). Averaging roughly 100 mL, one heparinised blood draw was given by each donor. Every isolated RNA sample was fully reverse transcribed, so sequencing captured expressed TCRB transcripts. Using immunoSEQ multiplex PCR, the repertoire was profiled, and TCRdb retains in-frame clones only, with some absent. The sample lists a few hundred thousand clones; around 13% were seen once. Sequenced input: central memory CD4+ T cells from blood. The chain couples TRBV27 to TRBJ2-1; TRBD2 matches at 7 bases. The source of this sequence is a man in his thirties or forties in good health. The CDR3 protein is CASAGVWNNEQFF. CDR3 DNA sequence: TGTGCCAGCGCGGGAGTTTGGAACAATGAGCAGTTCTTC.